This TCR beta chain was recovered during a study of cytomegalovirus exposure and HLA in healthy donors. Per germline, CDR1 MRHNA and CDR2 SNTAGT. The germline V and J ends were trimmed by 8 bases and 7 bases, with 12 bases remaining between them. The CDR3 loop spans 12 amino acids. Points from the study as a whole: The productive fraction for most TCR beta V segments was about 90% or about 30% in an earlier analysis.

Turning to this clone: As yet, its antigen is unknown.

PCR primers comprised 60 Vbeta and 13 Jbeta primers. Only in-frame clones appear in the TCRdb table, and some are missing; sequencing was by immunoSEQ multiplex PCR. The sample records about 72,000 clones, about four fifths being singletons. The sample comprised PBMCs. The rearrangement links TRBV6-4 to TRBJ2-1, with TRBD2 as a possible D gene (5 bases). The origin of this receptor is a man between 35 and 55 years old in good health and CMV-seronegative. The CDR3 sequence: CASGDSVNEQFF. As DNA, the CDR3 is TGTGCCAGCGGAGATAGCGTAAATGAGCAGTTCTTC.